This T cell receptor beta chain is drawn from a study of cytomegalovirus exposure and HLA in healthy donors. Study findings and constraints: Later analysis suggested links between common viral pathogens and several top significant clusters.

A remark on this clone: Its antigen is unidentified.

The CDR3 contains 17 residues. It was with 60 Vbeta and 13 Jbeta primers that the PCR ran. The data were produced by immunoSEQ multiplex PCR, yet TCRdb's version contains in-frame clones alone and is incomplete. Listed are about 130,000 clones; around 1.6% falls within the top ten. Source material: PBMCs. The chain uses TRBV21-1 and TRBJ1-3; TRBD1, the table's D call, was not compared with the DNA. TRBV21-1 constitutes a pseudogene. This TCR came from a woman aged 40 to 50 in good health and CMV-seropositive. CDR3 in amino acids: CASSKGGTGSSGNTIYF. The CDR3, as DNA: TGTGCCAGCAGCAAGGGGGGGACAGGCAGCTCTGGAAACACCATATATTTT.